Detailed here is one T cell receptor beta chain. As yet, its antigen is unknown. Assay: immunoSEQ multiplex PCR; the TCRdb copy retains only in-frame clones and omits some. The table shows under 2,500,000 clones, with under 97% occurring only once. The J segment lost 7 bases and the V segment lost 9 bases, leaving 9 bases of the junction unmatched. The CDR3 is 14 residues long. CDR1 SNHLY and CDR2 FYNNEI come from the germline V gene. These data originate in a study of shared clonotypes between healthy human individuals. About the research overall: The plates for each donor numbered three CD4 naive, three CD4 memory, two CD8 naive and one CD8 memory.

Study-level results: The researchers took only blood, and tissue repertoires probably look different.

Donors were healthy HIV-negative adults without recently reported acute infections or vaccinations. A CD45RA+ naive subset and a CD45RA-negative memory subset were split from CD4+ cells. Sample: naive CD4+ T cells sorted from blood. Subset reported: CD45RA+ positively selected. The sequence derives from a man younger than 35 in good health. The chain combines TRBV2 with TRBJ2-2, with 9 bases identical to TRBD1. CDR3 sequence reads: CASRLGQGNGELFF. The DNA of the CDR3 is TGTGCCAGTCGCCTCGGACAGGGGAACGGGGAGCTGTTTTTT.